The 3 T cell receptor beta chains reported below all come from one sample, sequenced in a study of OX40 agonist ivuxolimab in advanced cancers. Assay: immunoSEQ multiplex PCR; the TCRdb copy retains only in-frame clones and omits some. The profile shows 30,000 to 35,000 clones, around four fifths of them singletons. The sequenced sample was CD4+ or CD8+ T cells sorted from blood, obtained in a trial of the OX40 agonist ivuxolimab. Receptors originate from an adult with an advanced solid tumor such as melanoma, head and neck, liver or kidney cancer.

The chain employs TRBV13 and TRBJ2-2; D gene ambiguous. This CDR3 is built from 13 residues. V shed 4 bases and J shed 6 bases, with 9 bases lying between them. Germline-derived CDR1 and CDR2 are PRHDT and FYEKMQ (reference sequence). This CDR3 is CASSSYSAGELFF. The DNA for the CDR3 is TGTGCCAGCAGCTCCTACTCCGCCGGGGAGCTGTTTTTT.

The rearrangement uses TRBV2 and TRBJ2-3; 9 bases map to TRBD2. Trimming cost V 3 bases and J 4 bases; bases outside gene matches: 11. Germline V lookup: CDR1 SNHLY, CDR2 FYNNEI. This CDR3 comprises 17 residues. The chain's CDR3 is CASSDPEVAGEADTQYF. CDR3 nucleotide sequence: TGTGCCAGCAGTGATCCAGAGGTAGCGGGGGAAGCAGATACGCAGTATTTT.

This clone was observed a handful of times. The rearrangement links TRBV6-6 to TRBJ1-5; D perhaps matches TRBD1 (6 bases). Germline V lookup: CDR1 MNHNY, CDR2 SVGAGI (reference sequence). Trimming shortened V by 5 bases and J by 4 bases, and 15 bases separated the two germline ends. This CDR3 spans 15 amino acids. CDR3: CASSNPGVGNQPQHF. The CDR3 coding sequence is TGTGCCAGCAGTAACCCAGGGGTGGGGAATCAGCCCCAGCATTTT.